Listed below are T cell receptor beta chains from one sample, sequenced in a study of blood T cell repertoires in COVID-19. Method: immunoSEQ multiplex PCR; TCRdb's copy keeps in-frame clones and lacks some. The table lists approximately 140,000 clones, 82% of them singletons, with about 15% in the top ten. Material: peripheral blood. These TCRs come from a human donor with acute or convalescent COVID-19. The donor label of this sample is uncertain. Each CDR3 is given with its conserved first and last residue. D genes are given only for firm matches. Rows may omit the clone size; those that give it use once, few, many or a size class.

-	TRBJ2-3	-	TRBV6-5	TGTGCCAGCAGGGTTACAACAGATACGCAGTATTTT	CASRVTTDTQYF
-	TRBJ2-4	-	TRBV30	TGTGCCTGGAGTCAGGGTCCCGGCATTCAGTACTTC	CAWSQGPGIQYF
-	TRBJ1-1	-	TRBV3-1/TRBV3-2	TGTGCCAGCAGCCACCGAGCAGTGGAGAGTGAAGCTTTCTTT	CASSHRAVESEAFF
TRBD2	TRBJ2-3	-	TRBV5-1	TGCGCCAGCAGCAGGGGGACTAGCGGGCCAAGTCTAGATACGCAGTATTTT	CASSRGTSGPSLDTQYF
-	TRBJ1-1	-	TRBV6-5	TGTGCCAGCAGTATAAATCAGGGGAGCACAGCTTTCTTT	CASSINQGSTAFF
-	TRBJ2-3	-	TRBV6-2/TRBV6-3	TGTGCCAGCAGTTCCCCCAGTGGGCTACCCACAGATACGCAGTATTTT	CASSSPSGLPTDTQYF
-	TRBJ1-2	-	TRBV7-2	TGTGCCAGCAGCTTACGGTCAGGGGCCCACTATGGCTACACCTTC	CASSLRSGAHYGYTF
TRBD1	TRBJ1-2	-	TRBV6-5	TGTGCCAGCACAGGGGGGTCTTTCTTCTATGGCTACACCTTC	CASTGGSFFYGYTF
-	TRBJ2-5	-	TRBV2	TGTGCCAGCAGTGTGGGGGGGCGGGCCCCGACCCAGTACTTC	CASSVGGRAPTQYF
TRBD2	TRBJ2-5	-	TRBV7-2	TGTGCCAGCAGCTTAGGGAAAGGTAGCGGGAAACAAGAGACCCAGTACTTC	CASSLGKGSGKQETQYF
TRBD2	TRBJ2-7	-	TRBV20-1	TGCAGTGCTAGTCTCTCTAGCGGGGGCCTGGATGGCGAGCAGTACTTC	CSASLSSGGLDGEQYF
TRBD1	TRBJ1-3	once	TRBV6-1	TGTGCCAGCAGTGAAATGACACTCGGGACAGGAAGAAACACCATATATTTT	CASSEMTLGTGRNTIYF
TRBD1	TRBJ1-5	-	TRBV5-1	TGCGCCAGCACTCCCGGGACAGGGAATCAGCCCCAGCATTTT	CASTPGTGNQPQHF
-	TRBJ1-5	-	TRBV12-3/TRBV12-4	TGTGCCAGCAGTTTAGGGACAGTAAAGCCCCAGCATTTT	CASSLGTVKPQHF
TRBD1	TRBJ1-2	-	TRBV9	TGTGCCAGCAGCGTAACCAGGACAGGCCTCTATGGCTACACCTTC	CASSVTRTGLYGYTF
-	TRBJ2-2	-	TRBV7-9	TGTGCCAGCAGCTCGGCGACAGGAACAACCCCCCGGGAGCTGTTTTTT	CASSSATGTTPRELFF
-	TRBJ2-1	once	TRBV2	TGTGCCAGCAGTGAGAGCGCACAGTTCTTC	CASSESAQFF
TRBD1	TRBJ1-2	-	TRBV6-5	TGTGCCAGCAGTTACTCCCTAAGGGACAGCTCCTATGGCTACACCTTC	CASSYSLRDSSYGYTF
TRBD1	TRBJ1-2	-	TRBV10-3	TGTGCCATCAGTGTTCCGGGACAGGGGGCTGAATTTAACTATGGCTACACCTTC	CAISVPGQGAEFNYGYTF
TRBD1	TRBJ2-2	-	TRBV3-1/TRBV3-2	TGTGCCAGCAGCCAGGGACAGGGTTTCACCGGGGAGCTGTTTTTT	CASSQGQGFTGELFF
TRBD1	TRBJ1-3	-	TRBV12-5	TGTGCTAGTGGACACCGACAGGGGGAACCTGGAAACACCATATATTTT	CASGHRQGEPGNTIYF
TRBD1	TRBJ2-7	-	TRBV5-6	TGTGCCAGCACCATACAGGGGACAGGGAGGTACGAGCAGTACTTC	CASTIQGTGRYEQYF
TRBD1	TRBJ1-2	-	TRBV16	TGTGCCAGCAGCCACCAGACAGGGGATGGCTACACCTTC	CASSHQTGDGYTF
-	TRBJ1-2	-	TRBV30	TGTGCCTGGAGCCTTAGACAGTCAGTCATCTATGGCTACACCTTC	CAWSLRQSVIYGYTF
-	TRBJ1-2	-	TRBV5-1	TGCGCCAGCACCCGGACGGGCAGGGTGGATGGCTACACCTTC	CASTRTGRVDGYTF
-	TRBJ1-5	-	TRBV6-2/TRBV6-3	TGTGCCAGCAGTTTTTGGGCTCAGCCCCAGCATTTT	CASSFWAQPQHF
-	TRBJ2-3	-	TRBV7-2	TGTGCCAGCAGCTTCGGTTACCGCACAGATACGCAGTATTTT	CASSFGYRTDTQYF